The entry below gives a single TCR beta chain sequence along with its context. The antigen remains undetermined. The germline CDR1 and CDR2 sequences are LNHDA and SQIVND (reference sequence). V was cut by 6 bases and J by 3 bases, with 14 bases left in between. This CDR3 is 14 amino acids long. This record comes from a study of cytomegalovirus exposure and HLA in healthy donors. PCR was performed using 60 Vbeta and 13 Jbeta primers. Data came from immunoSEQ multiplex PCR; TCRdb stores just in-frame clones and leaves some out. The data show under 200,000 clones, approximately 80% seen once. Study-wide points: An analysis done earlier found most TCR beta V segments productive about 87% or about 30% of the time.

The V and J genes are TRBV19 and TRBJ1-1; TRBD1 might be the D (6 bases). The source material was PBMCs. The sequence came from a male donor in good health and CMV-seropositive. The CDR3 coding sequence is TGTGCCAGTAGCCGGGGGGCAGGGGACACTGAAGCTTTCTTT. Translated: CASSRGAGDTEAFF.